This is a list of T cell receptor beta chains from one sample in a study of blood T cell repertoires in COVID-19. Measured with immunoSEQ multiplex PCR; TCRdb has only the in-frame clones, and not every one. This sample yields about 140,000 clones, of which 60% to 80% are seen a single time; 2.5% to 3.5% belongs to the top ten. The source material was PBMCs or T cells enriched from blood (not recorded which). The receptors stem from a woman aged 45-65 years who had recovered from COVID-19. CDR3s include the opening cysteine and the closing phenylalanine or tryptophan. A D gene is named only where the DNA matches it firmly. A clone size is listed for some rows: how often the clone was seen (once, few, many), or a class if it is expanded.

CDR3aa: CASSEPGRGFYEQYF
CDR3nt: TGTGCCAGCAGTGAACCAGGGAGGGGTTTCTACGAGCAGTACTTC
v_gene: TRBV6-1
j_gene: TRBJ2-7
abundance: NA
d_gene: TRBD2

CDR3aa: CASRRQGQTYEQYF
CDR3nt: TGCGCCAGCCGCCGGCAGGGCCAAACCTACGAGCAGTACTTC
v_gene: TRBV5-1
j_gene: TRBJ2-7
abundance: NA
d_gene: NA

CDR3aa: CASSLVGGADYEQYF
CDR3nt: TGTGCCAGCAGCTTAGTCGGCGGAGCCGACTACGAGCAGTACTTC
v_gene: TRBV11-2
j_gene: TRBJ2-7
abundance: NA
d_gene: NA

CDR3aa: CASSIPGWNEQFF
CDR3nt: TGTGCCAGTAGTATACCCGGGTGGAATGAGCAGTTCTTC
v_gene: TRBV19
j_gene: TRBJ2-1
abundance: NA
d_gene: NA

CDR3aa: CASSPGGQNYGYTF
CDR3nt: TGTGCCAGCTCACCAGGCGGGCAGAACTATGGCTACACCTTC
v_gene: TRBV18
j_gene: TRBJ1-2
abundance: NA
d_gene: NA

CDR3aa: CASSGLAGGLF
CDR3nt: TGTGCCAGCAGCGGACTAGCGGGGGGGCTCTTT
v_gene: TRBV2
j_gene: TRBJ2-3
abundance: once
d_gene: TRBD2

CDR3aa: CASRRDGKGGQYF
CDR3nt: TGTGCCAGCAGACGGGACGGAAAAGGGGGGCAGTACTTC
v_gene: TRBV6-1
j_gene: TRBJ2-7
abundance: NA
d_gene: NA

CDR3aa: CSASSTGYGTGELFF
CDR3nt: TGCAGTGCTAGTAGTACAGGGTACGGGACCGGGGAGCTGTTTTTT
v_gene: TRBV20-1
j_gene: TRBJ2-2
abundance: NA
d_gene: NA

CDR3aa: CASSLSTFMNTEAFF
CDR3nt: TGCGCCAGCAGCTTGAGCACCTTCATGAACACTGAAGCTTTCTTT
v_gene: TRBV5-1
j_gene: TRBJ1-1
abundance: NA
d_gene: NA

CDR3aa: CSATGNTEAFF
CDR3nt: TGCAGTGCTACAGGGAACACTGAAGCTTTCTTT
v_gene: TRBV20-1
j_gene: TRBJ1-1
abundance: NA
d_gene: NA

CDR3aa: CASSPGGANYGYTF
CDR3nt: TGTGCCAGCAGCCCAGGGGGAGCTAACTATGGCTACACCTTC
v_gene: TRBV5-4
j_gene: TRBJ1-2
abundance: NA
d_gene: TRBD1

CDR3aa: CASRHGTYQDTQYF
CDR3nt: TGTGCCAGTAGACACGGGACTTACCAAGATACGCAGTATTTT
v_gene: TRBV19
j_gene: TRBJ2-3
abundance: once
d_gene: NA

CDR3aa: CASSDLRGDEQYF
CDR3nt: TGTGCCAGCAGCGACTTACGCGGTGACGAGCAGTACTTC
v_gene: TRBV6-1
j_gene: TRBJ2-7
abundance: NA
d_gene: NA

CDR3aa: CASSERAGSNQPQHF
CDR3nt: TGTGCCAGCAGTGAAAGGGCAGGGAGCAATCAGCCCCAGCATTTT
v_gene: TRBV6-1
j_gene: TRBJ1-5
abundance: NA
d_gene: NA

CDR3aa: CASSPPAGTGGETNEKLFF
CDR3nt: TGTGCCAGCAGCCCACCCGCCGGGACAGGAGGAGAAACTAATGAAAAACTGTTTTTT
v_gene: TRBV7-8
j_gene: TRBJ1-4
abundance: NA
d_gene: TRBD1

CDR3aa: CASSGQGGQGLDGYTF
CDR3nt: TGCGCCAGCAGCGGCCAAGGGGGACAGGGCTTAGATGGCTACACCTTC
v_gene: TRBV5-1
j_gene: TRBJ1-2
abundance: NA
d_gene: TRBD1

CDR3aa: CASSRAVGTGGTEAFF
CDR3nt: TGTGCCAGCAGCCGAGCGGTCGGGACAGGGGGCACTGAAGCTTTCTTT
v_gene: TRBV14
j_gene: TRBJ1-1
abundance: NA
d_gene: TRBD1

CDR3aa: CASSQSQEAGGYNEQFF
CDR3nt: TGCGCCAGCAGTCAATCCCAAGAGGCAGGGGGCTACAATGAGCAGTTCTTC
v_gene: TRBV23-1
j_gene: TRBJ2-1
abundance: NA
d_gene: TRBD1

CDR3aa: CASSATGNSGANVLTF
CDR3nt: TGCGCCAGCAGCGCGACAGGGAACTCTGGGGCCAACGTCCTGACTTTC
v_gene: TRBV5-1
j_gene: TRBJ2-6
abundance: NA
d_gene: TRBD1

CDR3aa: CASSPQQGATEAFF
CDR3nt: TGTGCCAGCTCACCCCAACAGGGGGCCACTGAAGCTTTCTTT
v_gene: TRBV18
j_gene: TRBJ1-1
abundance: few
d_gene: TRBD1

CDR3aa: CASSIDPGQGHYGYTF
CDR3nt: TGTGCCAGTAGTATAGATCCGGGACAGGGTCACTATGGCTACACCTTC
v_gene: TRBV19
j_gene: TRBJ1-2
abundance: NA
d_gene: TRBD1

CDR3aa: CASSTRTGSFVGNTIYF
CDR3nt: TGCGCCAGCAGCACCCGGACAGGGAGTTTTGTCGGAAACACCATATATTTT
v_gene: TRBV5-1
j_gene: TRBJ1-3
abundance: once
d_gene: TRBD1

CDR3aa: CASSQFASGPYEQYF
CDR3nt: TGTGCCAGCAGCCAATTCGCTAGCGGCCCCTACGAGCAGTACTTC
v_gene: TRBV3-1/TRBV3-2
j_gene: TRBJ2-7
abundance: NA
d_gene: TRBD2

CDR3aa: CAWRDSFSYEQYF
CDR3nt: TGTGCCTGGAGAGACTCATTCTCCTACGAGCAGTACTTC
v_gene: TRBV30
j_gene: TRBJ2-7
abundance: NA
d_gene: NA

CDR3aa: CASSPGQSDEKLFF
CDR3nt: TGTGCCAGCTCACCGGGACAGTCGGATGAAAAACTGTTTTTT
v_gene: TRBV18
j_gene: TRBJ1-4
abundance: NA
d_gene: TRBD1

CDR3aa: CASSFPRTGVSYGYTF
CDR3nt: TGTGCCAGCAGTTTCCCAAGGACAGGGGTTAGCTATGGCTACACCTTC
v_gene: TRBV28
j_gene: TRBJ1-2
abundance: NA
d_gene: TRBD1

CDR3aa: CASSERRGSSPLHF
CDR3nt: TGTGCCAGCAGTGAAAGAAGGGGATCTTCACCCCTCCACTTT
v_gene: TRBV25-1
j_gene: TRBJ1-6
abundance: NA
d_gene: NA

CDR3aa: CASSVGMGQGVSYTF
CDR3nt: TGTGCCAGCAGCGTAGGGATGGGACAGGGGGTTAGCTACACCTTC
v_gene: TRBV9
j_gene: TRBJ1-2
abundance: NA
d_gene: TRBD1

CDR3aa: CASTPSGNTGELFF
CDR3nt: TGTGCCAGCACCCCTAGCGGCAACACCGGGGAGCTGTTTTTT
v_gene: TRBV6-4
j_gene: TRBJ2-2
abundance: once
d_gene: TRBD2

CDR3aa: CASSQTDDQPQHF
CDR3nt: TGTGCCAGCAGTCAGACAGATGATCAGCCCCAGCATTTT
v_gene: TRBV12-3/TRBV12-4
j_gene: TRBJ1-5
abundance: few
d_gene: NA

CDR3aa: CAWSRQGNQPQHF
CDR3nt: TGTGCCTGGAGTAGGCAGGGCAATCAGCCCCAGCATTTT
v_gene: TRBV30
j_gene: TRBJ1-5
abundance: NA
d_gene: NA

CDR3aa: CAISEKAGGGTEAFF
CDR3nt: TGTGCCATCAGTGAGAAGGCAGGGGGCGGGACTGAAGCTTTCTTT
v_gene: TRBV10-3
j_gene: TRBJ1-1
abundance: once
d_gene: TRBD1

CDR3aa: CASSLVSGGSYGYTF
CDR3nt: TGTGCCAGCAGCTTAGTGTCAGGGGGGTCCTATGGCTACACCTTC
v_gene: TRBV7-9
j_gene: TRBJ1-2
abundance: NA
d_gene: TRBD1

CDR3aa: CAWSVSDFWPGYTF
CDR3nt: TGTGCCTGGAGTGTCAGTGACTTCTGGCCGGGCTACACCTTC
v_gene: TRBV30
j_gene: TRBJ1-2
abundance: NA
d_gene: NA

CDR3aa: CASSSPGTGGKTNYGYTF
CDR3nt: TGTGCCAGCAGCTCCCCCGGGACAGGGGGTAAAACTAACTATGGCTACACCTTC
v_gene: TRBV9
j_gene: TRBJ1-2
abundance: NA
d_gene: TRBD1

CDR3aa: CASRTGAFGGDNTGELFF
CDR3nt: TGTGCCAGTCGGACAGGAGCTTTTGGCGGGGATAACACCGGGGAGCTGTTTTTT
v_gene: TRBV9
j_gene: TRBJ2-2
abundance: NA
d_gene: NA

CDR3aa: CASRRQGEFYEQYF
CDR3nt: TGTGCCAGCAGGCGACAGGGCGAGTTCTACGAGCAGTACTTC
v_gene: TRBV6-5
j_gene: TRBJ2-7
abundance: NA
d_gene: TRBD1

CDR3aa: CASSHGQGAGETQYF
CDR3nt: TGTGCCAGCAGCCATGGGCAGGGGGCCGGAGAGACCCAGTACTTC
v_gene: TRBV7-9
j_gene: TRBJ2-5
abundance: NA
d_gene: TRBD1

CDR3aa: CASSYLGPTDTQYF
CDR3nt: TGTGCCAGCAGTTACCTGGGCCCCACAGATACGCAGTATTTT
v_gene: TRBV6-5
j_gene: TRBJ2-3
abundance: NA
d_gene: NA

CDR3aa: CASSIVEASGELFF
CDR3nt: TGTGCCAGTAGTATAGTCGAGGCTTCCGGGGAGCTGTTTTTT
v_gene: TRBV19
j_gene: TRBJ2-2
abundance: NA
d_gene: NA

CDR3aa: CASSSGQGEFSPLHF
CDR3nt: TGTGCCAGCTCATCCGGACAGGGGGAGTTTTCACCCCTCCACTTT
v_gene: TRBV18
j_gene: TRBJ1-6
abundance: NA
d_gene: TRBD1

CDR3aa: CASSPRVRTGTSPSNEQFF
CDR3nt: TGTGCCAGCAGCCCTCGAGTCAGAACCGGGACTAGCCCTTCCAATGAGCAGTTCTTC
v_gene: TRBV4-2
j_gene: TRBJ2-1
abundance: NA
d_gene: TRBD2

CDR3aa: CASSQNPGTDNEKLFF
CDR3nt: TGTGCCAGCTCACAAAACCCCGGGACAGATAATGAAAAACTGTTTTTT
v_gene: TRBV18
j_gene: TRBJ1-4
abundance: NA
d_gene: TRBD1

CDR3aa: CATSDRGVYGYTF
CDR3nt: TGTGCCACCTCGGACAGGGGAGTCTACGGCTACACCTTC
v_gene: TRBV2
j_gene: TRBJ1-2
abundance: NA
d_gene: TRBD1

CDR3aa: CASSRAAGGDSYEQYF
CDR3nt: TGTGCCAGCAGCCGCGCTGCGGGGGGGGACTCCTACGAGCAGTACTTC
v_gene: TRBV3-1/TRBV3-2
j_gene: TRBJ2-7
abundance: few
d_gene: TRBD2

CDR3aa: CASSLLPQGAETQYF
CDR3nt: TGTGCCAGCAGCTTGCTTCCTCAGGGGGCCGAGACCCAGTACTTC
v_gene: TRBV11-3
j_gene: TRBJ2-5
abundance: NA
d_gene: TRBD1

CDR3aa: CASSELGGMNTEAFF
CDR3nt: TGCGCCAGCAGTGAGCTAGGAGGAATGAACACTGAAGCTTTCTTT
v_gene: TRBV10-1
j_gene: TRBJ1-1
abundance: NA
d_gene: NA

CDR3aa: CASSHRLAGTGELFF
CDR3nt: TGTGCCAGCAGCCATCGTCTAGCGGGCACCGGGGAGCTGTTTTTT
v_gene: TRBV3-1/TRBV3-2
j_gene: TRBJ2-2
abundance: NA
d_gene: TRBD2

CDR3aa: CASSSVPGQGGSPLHF
CDR3nt: TGTGCCAGCAGTTCGGTACCGGGACAGGGGGGTTCACCCCTCCACTTT
v_gene: TRBV6-5
j_gene: TRBJ1-6
abundance: NA
d_gene: TRBD1

CDR3aa: CASGQGVIYNSPLHF
CDR3nt: TGTGCCAGCGGACAGGGGGTTATATATAATTCACCCCTCCACTTT
v_gene: TRBV11-2
j_gene: TRBJ1-6
abundance: NA
d_gene: TRBD1

CDR3aa: CASSGPGRASGDTDTQYF
CDR3nt: TGTGCCAGCAGTGGACCGGGTCGGGCTAGCGGGGACACAGATACGCAGTATTTT
v_gene: TRBV6-1
j_gene: TRBJ2-3
abundance: NA
d_gene: TRBD2

CDR3aa: CASSHAAGITEAFF
CDR3nt: TGTGCCAGCAGCCACGCAGCGGGAATAACTGAAGCTTTCTTT
v_gene: TRBV14
j_gene: TRBJ1-1
abundance: NA
d_gene: NA

CDR3aa: CASSLWTDEQYF
CDR3nt: TGTGCCAGCAGCTTGTGGACAGACGAGCAGTACTTC
v_gene: TRBV11-2
j_gene: TRBJ2-7
abundance: NA
d_gene: NA

CDR3aa: CASSLKPRGGIYTGELFF
CDR3nt: TGTGCCAGCAGCCTTAAGCCCCGGGGCGGGATCTACACCGGGGAGCTGTTTTTT
v_gene: TRBV7-6
j_gene: TRBJ2-2
abundance: NA
d_gene: NA

CDR3aa: CASSQDSYRGTEAFF
CDR3nt: TGTGCCAGCAGCCAAGATTCGTACAGGGGGACTGAAGCTTTCTTT
v_gene: TRBV3-1/TRBV3-2
j_gene: TRBJ1-1
abundance: NA
d_gene: TRBD1

CDR3aa: CASRTAQETQYF
CDR3nt: TGTGCCAGCAGGACAGCACAAGAGACCCAGTACTTC
v_gene: TRBV27
j_gene: TRBJ2-5
abundance: NA
d_gene: NA

CDR3aa: CASSLGDRDAGEQFF
CDR3nt: TGTGCCAGCAGCTTAGGGGACAGGGATGCAGGTGAGCAGTTCTTC
v_gene: TRBV11-3
j_gene: TRBJ2-1
abundance: few
d_gene: TRBD1

CDR3aa: CASSAGSDRNSPLHF
CDR3nt: TGCGCCAGCAGCGCGGGGTCGGATCGTAATTCACCCCTCCACTTT
v_gene: TRBV4-1
j_gene: TRBJ1-6
abundance: NA
d_gene: NA

CDR3aa: CASRLDRGYEQYF
CDR3nt: TGTGCCAGCAGATTGGACAGGGGTTACGAGCAGTACTTC
v_gene: TRBV28
j_gene: TRBJ2-7
abundance: NA
d_gene: TRBD1

CDR3aa: CAIRGDRAGNTIYF
CDR3nt: TGTGCCATCAGGGGGGACAGGGCTGGAAACACCATATATTTT
v_gene: TRBV10-3
j_gene: TRBJ1-3
abundance: few
d_gene: TRBD1